This TCR beta chain was sequenced during a study of blood T cell repertoires in COVID-19. After removal of 5 bases from V and 8 bases from J, the junction contained 11 bases not matched to a gene. The V gene's germline CDR1 is MNHEY and CDR2 SVGAGI. The CDR3 length is 15 residues. TCRdb's table, derived via immunoSEQ multiplex PCR, lists solely in-frame clones and lacks some. Of 56,000 or so clones detected, roughly three quarters appear once; the ten largest clones hold 4.5% to 7%. There are many counts of this clone. The source of this sequence is a woman in her seventies with acute or convalescent COVID-19. The rearrangement uses TRBV6-5 and TRBJ1-4; 7 bases are a match to TRBD1. Material for sequencing was peripheral blood. The CDR3 loop reads CASSLRPTGREKLFF. CDR3 DNA: TGTGCCAGCAGTCTACGACCGACAGGGAGGGAAAAACTGTTTTTT.